These 9 T cell receptor beta chains were all obtained from the same sample, sequenced in a study of blood T cells in healthy people across ages. The authors ran a second PCR of roughly 6 to 11 cycles using a sample-barcoded 5' primer and a J-beta primer mix. TCRdb reprocessed the 5' RACE reads with MiXCR, giving one entry per CDR3 protein. This sample has about 1,500,000 distinct CDR3 sequences; approximately 28% occur once, and the top ten carry 7.7%. Sequencing input: blood. These receptors all stem from a woman under 40 in good health.

A few counts support this clonotype. The V and J genes are TRBV11-2 and TRBJ2-3, with D tentatively TRBD1 or TRBD2 (5 bases each). Germline V CDR1 and CDR2: SGHAT, FQNNGV. The CDR3 is made up of 16 amino acids. Between the trimmed V and J ends, which lost 5 bases and 3 bases, there was a span of 18 bases. The DNA for the CDR3 is TGTGCCAGCAGCCCCCTTGGGGGTAGTACGACAGATACGCAGTATTTT. This codes for CASSPLGGSTTDTQYF.

This clonotype was counted only a few times. The chain is built from TRBV10-1 and TRBJ1-3; D call uncertain. The CDR3 sequence is 13 residues long. The V end was cut by 2 bases, the J end by 0 bases, with 2 bases between. CDR1 is WNHNN and CDR2 is SYGVQD in the germline V gene (reference sequence). Here the CDR3 reads CASSEVSGNTIYF. The CDR3 region has the DNA TGCGCCAGCAGTGAGGTCTCTGGAAACACCATATATTTT.

This rearrangement joins TRBV19 to TRBJ2-5; the D is unclear. The CDR3 has 14 residues. The germline CDR1 and CDR2 sequences are LNHDA and SQIVND (reference sequence). The V end lost 4 bases, the J end lost 1 base, and 10 bases lay between the germline ends. CDR3 coding DNA: TGTGCCAGTAGTAATTCCGGGCCCCAAGAGACCCAGTACTTC. This translates into CASSNSGPQETQYF.

In this sample, this clonotype turned up many times. V usage is TRBV3-1 and J usage is TRBJ2-7; 8 nucleotides agree with TRBD1. The CDR3 sequence is 15 residues long. Trimming at V came to 3 bases and at J to 3 bases, leaving 7 bases not matched to a gene. The V gene's germline CDR1 is LGHDT and CDR2 YNNKEL (reference sequence). CDR3 residues: CASSHPGTGNYEQYF. Written as DNA, the CDR3 is TGTGCCAGCAGCCACCCAGGGACAGGTAACTACGAGCAGTACTTC.

This clonotype was seen a few times. V usage is TRBV12-3 or TRBV12-4 and J usage is TRBJ2-3; 8 bases align to TRBD1. The CDR3 is 15 residues long. V was clipped by 2 bases and J by 2 bases; unmatched bases: 3. CDR3 sequence reads: CASSLRDRPTDTQYF. The CDR3 nucleotides are TGTGCCAGCAGTTTAAGGGACAGGCCCACAGATACGCAGTATTTT.

This clonotype has at least ten counts. This chain joins TRBV20-1 and TRBJ2-7; no reliable D call. The ends were cut back, 3 bases at V and 4 bases at J, with 7 bases in the middle. The CDR3 extends over 11 amino acids. From germline, CDR1 is DFQATT and CDR2 SNEGSKA (reference sequence). CDR3 residues: CSASARYEQYF. The CDR3 DNA reads TGCAGTGCTAGTGCCAGATACGAGCAGTACTTC.

CDR3 bases: TGTGCCAGCAGCTTACACGGGGCCAGCTCCTACGAGCAGTACTTC. It specifies CASSLHGASSYEQYF. The gene calls are TRBV7-9 and TRBJ2-7; the D call may be TRBD1 or TRBD2 (5 bases each). Trimming took off 2 bases at V and 0 bases at J, with 11 bases between the two ends. This CDR3 spans 15 amino acids. Germline values: CDR1 SEHNR, CDR2 FQNEAQ (reference sequence).

The V and J genes are TRBV6-6 and TRBJ2-5, with D unclear. Between the trimmed V and J ends, which lost 2 bases and 0 bases, there was a span of 7 bases. CDR1 is MNHNY and CDR2 is SVGAGI in the germline V gene (reference sequence). The CDR3 covers 14 residues. The CDR3 DNA reads TGTGCCAGCAGTTACGGGTGGGACCAAGAGACCCAGTACTTC. Its protein product is CASSYGWDQETQYF.

V and J are TRBV12-3 or TRBV12-4 and TRBJ2-3, with TRBD2 identical over 10 bases. V was clipped by 6 bases and J by 4 bases; unmatched bases: 10. The CDR3 runs 16 residues. CDR3 protein: CASSYSGTSVADTQYF. The CDR3 coding sequence is TGTGCCAGCAGCTACTCCGGGACTAGCGTGGCAGATACGCAGTATTTT.